This T cell receptor (beta chain) was recorded in a study of blood T cell repertoires in COVID-19. Looking at the study overall: The origin of the acute and convalescent COVID-19 samples was the United States, Italy and Spain. In each case, the material was cDNA or gDNA derived from T cells, B-cell-depleted T cells, or PBMCs.

V dropped 3 bases and J dropped 3 bases, with 12 bases sitting between them. The CDR3 has 14 residues. From germline, CDR1 is KGHSH and CDR2 LQKENI. Enrollment of patients from Seattle took place during active infection, with longitudinal follow-up. In the study's own analysis: Estimation of nucleated cell counts relied on the amplification of reference gene primers. Data came from immunoSEQ multiplex PCR; TCRdb stores just in-frame clones and leaves some out. Clonal size and the V and J genes are those of that table, whereas D and trimming came from the DNA. In the table there are about 410,000 clones, approximately 90% of which are singletons.

V is TRBV18 and J is TRBJ2-7; D gene ambiguous. The sequence derives from a middle-aged woman with COVID-19, enrolled during active disease. Sample: peripheral blood. In nucleotides, the CDR3 is TGTGCCAGCTCACCTACCGCCACTTACTACGAGCAGTACTTC. Translating it yields CASSPTATYYEQYF.